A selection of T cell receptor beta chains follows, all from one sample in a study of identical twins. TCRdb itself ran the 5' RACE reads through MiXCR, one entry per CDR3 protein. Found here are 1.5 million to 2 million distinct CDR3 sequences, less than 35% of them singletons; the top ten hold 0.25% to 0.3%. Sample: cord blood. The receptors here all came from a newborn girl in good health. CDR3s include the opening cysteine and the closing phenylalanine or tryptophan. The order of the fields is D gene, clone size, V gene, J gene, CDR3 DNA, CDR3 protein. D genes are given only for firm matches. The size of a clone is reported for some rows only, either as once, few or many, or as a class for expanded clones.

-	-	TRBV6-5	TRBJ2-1	TGTGCCAGCAGTTACGAGTCGGCTAGCAAAGAAGGCTACGATGAGCAGTTCTTC	CASSYESASKEGYDEQFF
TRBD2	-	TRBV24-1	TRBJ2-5	TGTGCCACCAGTGATAGGCTAGCGGGAGGGCTCCGGTACCAAGAGACCCAGTACTTC	CATSDRLAGGLRYQETQYF
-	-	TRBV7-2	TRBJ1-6	TGTGCCAGCAGCTTACTTCGCGCAGTCGGGGCGTCACCCCTCCACTTT	CASSLLRAVGASPLHF
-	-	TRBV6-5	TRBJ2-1	TGTGCCAGCGGGTCGACTAGATTCCACAATGAGCAGTTCTTC	CASGSTRFHNEQFF
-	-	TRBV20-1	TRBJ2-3	TGCAGTCCTTTTCGGGGGGCGTCGAACACAGATACGCAGTATTTT	CSPFRGASNTDTQYF
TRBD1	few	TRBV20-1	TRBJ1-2	TGCAGTGCTAGAGGGCCGGGACAGAGAGTTTGGGACTATGGCTACACCTTC	CSARGPGQRVWDYGYTF
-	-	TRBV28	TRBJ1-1	TGTGCCAGCAGTTGGGAACCCAGGACAAAAAGGACTGAAGCTTTCTTT	CASSWEPRTKRTEAFF
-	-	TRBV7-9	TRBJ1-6	TGTGCCAGCAGCTTAGCCAGCCTAAATTCACCCCTCCACTTT	CASSLASLNSPLHF
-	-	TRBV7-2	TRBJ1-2	TGTGCCAGCAGCCGGACTTCACCCCTCAACTATGGCTACACCTTC	CASSRTSPLNYGYTF
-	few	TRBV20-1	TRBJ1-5	TGCAGTGCTAGAGGCACAGGGAGAGGGACCAATCAGCCCCAGCATTTT	CSARGTGRGTNQPQHF
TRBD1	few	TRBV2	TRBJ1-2	TGTGCCAGCAGTGTCGGACTTACAGGGGGTTATGGCTACACCTTC	CASSVGLTGGYGYTF
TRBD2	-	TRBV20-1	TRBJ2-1	TGCAGTGCTAGAGGTTCTAGCGGAACGGTCAATGAGCAGTTCTTC	CSARGSSGTVNEQFF
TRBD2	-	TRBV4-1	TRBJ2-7	TGCGCCAGCAGCCAAAATAGCGGGGGGTTTGTCAATGAGCAGTACTTC	CASSQNSGGFVNEQYF
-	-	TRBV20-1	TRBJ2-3	TGCAGTGCTACCAAGGGATTCGGTACAGATACGCAGTATTTT	CSATKGFGTDTQYF
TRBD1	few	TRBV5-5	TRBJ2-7	TGTGCCAGCACACCCGGGACAGGGGGCTACGAGCAGTACTTC	CASTPGTGGYEQYF
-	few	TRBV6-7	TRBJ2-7	TGTGCCAGTCCGCCCCTTGGGGACTACGAGCAGTACTTC	CASPPLGDYEQYF
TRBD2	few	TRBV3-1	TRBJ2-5	TGTGCCAGCAGCCAGGGGTCCCGGACTAGCGGTCAAGAGACCCAGTACTTC	CASSQGSRTSGQETQYF
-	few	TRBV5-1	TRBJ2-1	TGCGCCAGCAGCCCCTCGATGGCAGGCGTCAATGAGCAGTTCTTC	CASSPSMAGVNEQFF
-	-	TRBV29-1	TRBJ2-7	TGCAGCGGCCGGGACGGGCTCTACGAGCAGTACTTC	CSGRDGLYEQYF